The T cell receptor beta chain under discussion was sequenced for a study of blood T cell repertoires in COVID-19. As concerns this clone: Different DNA sequences within this sample yield the same CDR3.

Living in 24 US areas, the participants were between roughly 18 and 90 years of age. Donors were grouped by their self-reported clinical history. Germline-derived CDR1 and CDR2 are MDHEN and SYDVKM. The CDR3 length is 11 residues. V lost 3 bases and J lost 4, with 3 bases in between. Authors' methods: Amplification with reference gene primers provided the estimates of nucleated cell counts. Method: immunoSEQ multiplex PCR; TCRdb's copy keeps in-frame clones and lacks some. V and J calls and clone size are copied from that table; D and trimming were computed from the DNA. The sample has around 280,000 clones; around nine tenths are singletons.

This chain joins TRBV28 and TRBJ2-5; no reliable D call. The TCR sequence derives from a woman aged 40 to 50 who had recovered from COVID-19. Specimen: PBMCs or T cells enriched from blood (not recorded which). The CDR3 here is CASSFRETQYF. Here the CDR3 DNA reads TGTGCCAGCAGTTTCAGAGAGACCCAGTACTTC.